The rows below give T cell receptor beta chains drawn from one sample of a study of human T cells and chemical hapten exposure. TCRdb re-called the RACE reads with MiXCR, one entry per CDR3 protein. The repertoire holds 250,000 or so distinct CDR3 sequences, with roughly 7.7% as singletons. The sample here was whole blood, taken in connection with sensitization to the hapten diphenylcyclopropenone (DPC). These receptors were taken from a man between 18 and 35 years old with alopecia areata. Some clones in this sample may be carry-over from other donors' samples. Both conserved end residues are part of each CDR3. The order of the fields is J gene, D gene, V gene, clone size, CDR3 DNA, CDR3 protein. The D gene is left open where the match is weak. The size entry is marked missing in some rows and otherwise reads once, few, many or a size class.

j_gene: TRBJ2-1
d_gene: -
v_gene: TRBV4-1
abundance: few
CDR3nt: TGCGCCAGCAGCCAAGACCGACGGGGCGGTTACAATGAGCAGTTCTTC
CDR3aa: CASSQDRRGGYNEQFF

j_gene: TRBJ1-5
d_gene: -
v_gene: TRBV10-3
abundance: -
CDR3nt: TGTGCCATCAGTGAGTTGGGGCAGGGGAGTCAGCCCCAGCATTTT
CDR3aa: CAISELGQGSQPQHF

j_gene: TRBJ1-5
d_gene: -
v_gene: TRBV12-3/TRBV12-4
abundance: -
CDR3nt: TGTGCCAGCACCCTTCCGGGCGTTAATCAGCCCCAGCATTTT
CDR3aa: CASTLPGVNQPQHF

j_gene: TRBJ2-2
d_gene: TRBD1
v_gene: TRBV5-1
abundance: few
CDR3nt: TGCGCCAGCAGCCCCCGGGACAGGGGCTTTCGTATAACCGGGGAGCTGTTTTTT
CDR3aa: CASSPRDRGFRITGELFF

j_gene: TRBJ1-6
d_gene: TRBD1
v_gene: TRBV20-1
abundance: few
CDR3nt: TGCAGTGCTCTCTCGGCGGGACAGTACTATAATTCACCCCTCCACTTT
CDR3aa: CSALSAGQYYNSPLHF

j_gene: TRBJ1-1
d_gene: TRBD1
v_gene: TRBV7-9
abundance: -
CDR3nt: TGTGCCAGCAGCTTCCCCAACCACCCGACAGGGCCGGGAAACACTGAAGCTTTCTTT
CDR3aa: CASSFPNHPTGPGNTEAFF

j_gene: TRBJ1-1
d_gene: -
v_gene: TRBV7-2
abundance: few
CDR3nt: TGTGCCAGCAGCCCCGACGGCGGGCACACTGAAGCTTTCTTT
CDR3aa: CASSPDGGHTEAFF

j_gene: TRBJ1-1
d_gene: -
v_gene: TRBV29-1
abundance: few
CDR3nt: TGCAGCGTTCGTACTCAGGGGATGAACACTGAAGCTTTCTTT
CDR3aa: CSVRTQGMNTEAFF

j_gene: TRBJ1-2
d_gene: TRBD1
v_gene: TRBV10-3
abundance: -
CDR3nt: TGTGCCATCAGTAAGGGGGCGGACACAAACTATGGCTACACCTTC
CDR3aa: CAISKGADTNYGYTF

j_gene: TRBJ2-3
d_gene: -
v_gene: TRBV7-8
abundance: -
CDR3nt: TGTGCCAGCAGCCCGAAAAGAGTATTCGCAGATACGCAGTATTTT
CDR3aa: CASSPKRVFADTQYF

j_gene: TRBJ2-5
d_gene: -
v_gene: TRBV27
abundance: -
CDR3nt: TGTGCCAGCAGTTTTCGGGGGACCCAAGAGACCCAGTACTTC
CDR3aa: CASSFRGTQETQYF

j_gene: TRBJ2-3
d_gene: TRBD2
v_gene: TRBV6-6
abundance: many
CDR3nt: TGTGCCAGCCGCGGGGGGGCAGATACGCAGTATTTT
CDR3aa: CASRGGADTQYF

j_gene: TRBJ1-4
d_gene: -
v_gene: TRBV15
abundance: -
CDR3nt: TGTGCCACCAGCAGTCCATCGGGGGGTTCCCATGAAAAACTGTTTTTT
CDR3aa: CATSSPSGGSHEKLFF

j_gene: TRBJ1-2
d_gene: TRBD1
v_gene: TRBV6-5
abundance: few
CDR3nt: TGTGCCAGCAGGCCAGATACAGGGGAGAGGACGAAGTTCCGGTATGGCTACACCTTC
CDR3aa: CASRPDTGERTKFRYGYTF

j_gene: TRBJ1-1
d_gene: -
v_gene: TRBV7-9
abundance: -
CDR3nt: TGTGCCAGCAGCCCCTCATTGAACACTGAAGCTTTCTTT
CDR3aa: CASSPSLNTEAFF

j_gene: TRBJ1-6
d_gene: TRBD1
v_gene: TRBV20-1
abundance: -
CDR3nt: TGCAGTGCTAGGGACAGGGAGCTGTATAATTCACCCCTCCACTTT
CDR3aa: CSARDRELYNSPLHF

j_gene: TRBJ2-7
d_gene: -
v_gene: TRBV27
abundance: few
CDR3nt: TGTGCCAGCACCCCAGGGCCAGCCTACGAGCAGTACTTC
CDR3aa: CASTPGPAYEQYF

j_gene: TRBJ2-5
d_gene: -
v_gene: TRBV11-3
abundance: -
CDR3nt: TGTGCCAGCAGCTTAGGCTCAGGGTTTGAGACCCAGTACTTC
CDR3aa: CASSLGSGFETQYF

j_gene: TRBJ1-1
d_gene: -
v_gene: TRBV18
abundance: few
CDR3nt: TGTGCCAGCTCACAACTGGGGACTACTGAAGCTTTCTTT
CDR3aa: CASSQLGTTEAFF

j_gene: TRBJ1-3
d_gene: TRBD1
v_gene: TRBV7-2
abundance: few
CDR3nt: TGTGCCAGCAGCAAGGACAGGGTTGGAAACACCATATATTTT
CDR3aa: CASSKDRVGNTIYF

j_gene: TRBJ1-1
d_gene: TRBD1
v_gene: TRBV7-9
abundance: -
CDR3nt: TGTGCCAGCAGTACCCCTACAGGGGATATCATGAACACTGAAGCTTTCTTT
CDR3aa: CASSTPTGDIMNTEAFF

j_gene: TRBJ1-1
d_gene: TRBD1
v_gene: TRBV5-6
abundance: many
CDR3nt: TGTGCCAGCAGCTCTAGGGACAGGTACACTGAAGCTTTCTTT
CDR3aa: CASSSRDRYTEAFF

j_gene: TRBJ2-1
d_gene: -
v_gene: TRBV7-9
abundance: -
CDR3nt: TGTGCCAGCAGCCATCCGGTGGCCGACAATGAGCAGTTCTTC
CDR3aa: CASSHPVADNEQFF

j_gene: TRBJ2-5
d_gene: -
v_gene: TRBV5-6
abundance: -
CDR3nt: TGTGCCAGCAGCTTGGACCTCCGGGAGCTGTTCTACTTC
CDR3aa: CASSLDLRELFYF

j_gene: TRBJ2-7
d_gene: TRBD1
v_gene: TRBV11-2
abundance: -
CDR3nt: TGTGCCAGCAGCTTAGTCCGGGACAGAACCTACGAGCAGTACTTC
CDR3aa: CASSLVRDRTYEQYF

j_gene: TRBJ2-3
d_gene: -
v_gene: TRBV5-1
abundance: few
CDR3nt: TGCGCCAGCAGCACTGACAGCCCCGCAGATACGCAGTATTTT
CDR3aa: CASSTDSPADTQYF